Following are 25 T cell receptor beta chains from one sample sequenced in a study of blood T cells in healthy people across ages. Primed by a sample-barcoded 5' primer and a J-beta primer mix, a second PCR proceeded for roughly 6 to 12 cycles. Each CDR3 protein is one row after TCRdb ran MiXCR on the 5' RACE reads. The sample carries about 780,000 distinct CDR3 sequences, under 30% recorded once. These data were likewise used in another study, on T cells of mothers and their children.

Sequenced sample: blood. Receptors were obtained from a boy younger than 18 in good health.

This clonotype was found a few times. The gene calls are TRBV28 and TRBJ2-5, with D possibly being TRBD1 (5 bases). The tail of the sequence fits TRBJ2-1 better, so the J call may be wrong. Germline V gene lookup returns CDR1 MDHEN and CDR2 SYDVKM. This CDR3 comprises 12 residues. Here the CDR3 DNA reads TGTGCCAGCGTTAGGGGAAACTCCGAGCAGTTCTTC. Translated: CASVRGNSEQFF.

This clonotype turned up a few times. The chain uses TRBV6-5 and TRBJ1-4; possibly TRBD1 for D (6 bases). From germline, CDR1 is MNHEY and CDR2 SVGAGI. V lost 8 bases to trimming and J lost 4 bases, with 11 bases between them. CDR3 length equals 13 residues. The CDR3 bases are TGTGCCAGCGGGGGCAGGAATAATGAAAAACTGTTTTTT. As protein: CASGGRNNEKLFF.

The V gene is TRBV11-2, the J gene TRBJ2-1; 12 bases are a match to TRBD2. Trimming removed 2 bases from V and 7 bases from J; junction bases left unmatched: 6. This CDR3 contains 16 residues. Looked up from germline, CDR1 is SGHAT and CDR2 is FQNNGV. CDR3 DNA sequence: TGTGCCAGCAGCTTACTAGCGGGAGGGGGGAATAATGAGCAGTTCTTC. It is translated as CASSLLAGGGNNEQFF.

CDR3: CAWRGYSYEQYF. CDR3 nucleotides: TGTGCCTGGAGAGGGTACTCCTACGAGCAGTACTTC. The chain employs TRBV30 and TRBJ2-7, with D unclear. Looked up from germline, CDR1 is GTSNPN and CDR2 is SVGIG (reference sequence). The germline V and J ends were trimmed by 3 bases and 0 bases, with 6 bases remaining between them. The CDR3 is 12 residues long.

This clonotype came up many times. The chain links TRBV5-1 to TRBJ2-1, with D uncertain. CDR3 length equals 13 residues. V was pared by 5 bases and J by 3 bases, with 9 bases between. The germline V gene encodes CDR1 SGHRS and CDR2 YFSETQ. CDR3 in DNA: TGCGCCAGCAGTTTGACAAGCTACAATGAGCAGTTCTTC. Protein product: CASSLTSYNEQFF.

In this sample, this clonotype turned up a few times. J is TRBJ2-5 and V is TRBV4-1; TRBD2 matches 12 bases. The DNA matches TRBJ2-7 better at its end, which makes the J call doubtful. Germline CDR1 MGHRA, CDR2 YSYEKL. The CDR3 spans 16 residues. CDR3 region: CASSQPGLAGSYEQYF. For the CDR3, the DNA is TGCGCCAGCAGCCAACCTGGACTAGCGGGGTCCTACGAGCAGTACTTC.

The chain couples TRBV12-3 or TRBV12-4 to TRBJ1-5; 8 bases map to TRBD1. V shed 1 base, J shed 6 bases, and the junction held 5 bases outside the gene matches. The CDR3 spans 15 residues. CDR3 sequence: CASSLGQGYGQPQHF. For the CDR3, the DNA is TGTGCCAGCAGTTTAGGACAGGGGTACGGTCAGCCCCAGCATTTT.

V and J are TRBV18 and TRBJ2-5; no clear D gene. V was shortened by 0 bases and J by 5 bases, with 10 bases between the two germline ends. The length of the CDR3 is 14 residues. The germline CDR1 and CDR2 sequences are KGHSH and LQKENI. In DNA, the CDR3 is TGTGCCAGCTCACCACCGGCGCTCCCCGAGACCCAGTACTTC. Its protein product is CASSPPALPETQYF.

V usage is TRBV7-9 and J usage is TRBJ2-5; TRBD1 agrees at 10 bases. The J call may be incorrect, as the DNA end agrees better with TRBJ2-7. This CDR3 is built from 15 residues. The germline CDR1 and CDR2 sequences are SEHNR and FQNEAQ (reference sequence). DNA of the CDR3: TGTGCCAGCAGCTTAAGGGGACAGGGGACCTACGAGCAGTACTTC. Protein product: CASSLRGQGTYEQYF.

The rearrangement joins TRBV30 to TRBJ2-5, with D tentatively TRBD2 (7 bases). The J call may not be correct, given that the DNA end is closer to TRBJ2-7. CDR1 is GTSNPN and CDR2 is SVGIG in the germline V gene (reference sequence). The CDR3 contains 16 residues. CDR3 sequence reads: CAWRSQRGGSSYEQYF. The CDR3 DNA follows: TGTGCCTGGAGATCCCAGAGGGGGGGAAGCTCCTACGAGCAGTACTTC.

The V gene is TRBV20-1, the J gene TRBJ2-5; D assignment may be TRBD1 or TRBD2 (5 bases each). The CDR3 loop spans 14 amino acids. Germline V gene lookup returns CDR1 DFQATT and CDR2 SNEGSKA (reference sequence). V was trimmed by 3 bases and J by 5 bases, leaving 16 bases between them. CDR3 in amino acids: CSASWGRRRETQYF. CDR3 nucleotides: TGCAGTGCTAGTTGGGGCAGGAGGAGGGAGACCCAGTACTTC.

The chain links TRBV4-1 to TRBJ2-2; 8 nucleotides agree with TRBD2. CDR3 size: 15 residues. The junction had 8 bases not matched to a gene; V was cut back by 1 base and J by 10 bases. The germline V gene has CDR1 MGHRA and CDR2 YSYEKL. CDR3 amino acids: CASSQGAGLVLELFF. The CDR3 DNA reads as TGCGCCAGCAGCCAAGGCGCGGGACTAGTACTGGAGCTGTTTTTT.

This chain uses TRBV3-1 with TRBJ2-7; 10 nucleotides agree with TRBD2. Looked up from germline, CDR1 is LGHDT and CDR2 is YNNKEL (reference sequence). The CDR3 totals 15 residues. V was clipped by 3 bases and J by 1 base; unmatched bases: 3. CDR3 bases: TGTGCCAGCAGCCATCCTAGCGGGAGATCCTACGAGCAGTACTTC. Translating gives CASSHPSGRSYEQYF.

This clonotype was counted between two and nine times. J is TRBJ2-6 and V is TRBV27; D might be TRBD1 (6 bases). CDR1 and CDR2 from the germline V gene are MNHEY and SMNVEV (reference sequence). CDR3 length: 17 residues. Trimming removed 5 bases from V and 2 bases from J, with 16 bases in between. This chain's CDR3 is CASSPQGVDTGANVLTF. CDR3 bases: TGTGCCAGCAGTCCACAGGGTGTCGACACTGGGGCCAACGTCCTGACTTTC.

CDR3 DNA: TGTGCCAGCAGCCTCGGGACAGGGAGGGGAGAAGAAAAACTGTTTTTT. The encoded protein is CASSLGTGRGEEKLFF. The gene calls are TRBV3-1 and TRBJ1-4; TRBD1 matches at 9 bases. V was clipped by 4 bases and J by 8 bases; unmatched bases: 11. CDR1 LGHDT and CDR2 YNNKEL come from the germline V gene (reference sequence). CDR3 length equals 16 residues.

This clonotype was detected a few times. This sequence joins TRBV6-1 and TRBJ2-5; 9 nucleotides agree with TRBD1. The V gene's germline CDR1 is MNHNS and CDR2 SASEGT. The junction had 10 bases not matched to a gene; V was cut back by 4 bases and J by 7 bases. The CDR3 spans 15 residues. The CDR3 DNA follows: TGTGCCAGCAGTGGCGAACAGGGGGCATTGGGGACCCAGTACTTC. Translating gives CASSGEQGALGTQYF.

The J gene is TRBJ2-1, the V gene TRBV29-1; 8 nucleotides agree with TRBD1. This CDR3 contains 13 residues. Trimming took 3 bases from V and 6 from J; bases not matched to a gene: 4. Per germline, CDR1 SQVTM and CDR2 ANQGSEA. The CDR3 region is CSVEDRALNEQFF. In DNA form, the CDR3 reads TGCAGCGTTGAGGACAGGGCTCTCAATGAGCAGTTCTTC.

In this sample, this clonotype turned up a few times. V usage is TRBV5-1 and J usage is TRBJ2-5; D is perhaps TRBD2 (7 bases). The CDR3 loop spans 15 amino acids. CDR1 and CDR2 (germline): SGHRS, YFSETQ. V dropped 5 bases and J dropped 5 bases, with 19 bases sitting between them. The CDR3 DNA reads TGCGCCAGCAGTCTCGACTTGGGGAGGGGGGAGACCCAGTACTTC. Amino acids: CASSLDLGRGETQYF.

The V and J genes are TRBV9 and TRBJ1-1, with 10 bases aligning to TRBD1. The CDR3 has 14 residues. V lost 3 bases and J lost 4; bases outside the gene matches: 3. The germline V gene has CDR1 SGDLS and CDR2 YYNGEE. The CDR3 DNA follows: TGTGCCAGCAGCGCGACAGGGGGCTCCACTGAAGCTTTCTTT. Its protein is CASSATGGSTEAFF.

This chain links TRBV20-1 with TRBJ2-2, with TRBD1 matching 10 bases. The CDR3 consists of 15 residues. Germline V gene data show CDR1 as DFQATT and CDR2 as SNEGSKA (reference sequence). Losses at the gene ends were 3 bases for V and 7 bases for J; bases not matched to a gene: 8. CDR3 residues: CSARQPGQGSGELFF. The CDR3 DNA sequence: TGCAGTGCTAGGCAACCGGGACAGGGGAGCGGGGAGCTGTTTTTT.

The chain couples TRBV5-1 to TRBJ1-3; no firm D call. The CDR3 sequence is 13 residues long. The germline CDR1 and CDR2 sequences are SGHRS and YFSETQ. The ends were cut back, 4 bases at V and 4 bases at J, with 9 bases in the middle. The CDR3 DNA reads TGCGCCAGCAGCCGGGTCGGAGGAAACACCATATATTTT. Its protein product is CASSRVGGNTIYF.

The chain has TRBV5-1 and TRBJ1-2; the D gene is possibly TRBD1 (6 bases). The V and J ends lost 4 bases and 8 bases respectively, with 18 bases between them. The CDR3 length is 14 residues. Germline CDR1 and CDR2: SGHRS and YFSETQ. The CDR3 sequence is CASSLSDSLLGYTF. CDR3 sequence (DNA): TGCGCCAGCAGCCTGTCGGACAGCCTCTTAGGCTACACCTTC.

At least ten counts were recorded for this clonotype. The chain combines TRBV9 with TRBJ2-5; 7 nucleotides agree with TRBD2. V gave up 7 bases and J gave up 2 bases; unmatched junction bases: 11. The CDR3 runs to 15 residues. Germline CDR1 reads SGDLS; CDR2 reads YYNGEE. CDR3 sequence: CASSPRLLAQETQYF. CDR3 bases: TGTGCCAGCTCCCCCCGCCTACTAGCGCAAGAGACCCAGTACTTC. The full variable domain, in which reference TRBV9 and TRBJ2-5 provide the parts outside the CDR3, is DSGVTQTPKHLITATGQRVTLRCSPRSGDLSVYWYQQSLDQGLQFLIQYYNGEERAKGNILERFSAQQFPDLHSELNLSSLELGDSALYFCASSPRLLAQETQYFGPGTRLLVL.

J is TRBJ2-1 and V is TRBV3-1; 8 nucleotides match TRBD2. V was pared by 4 bases and J by 7 bases, with 9 bases of the junction left unmatched. The germline V gene has CDR1 LGHDT and CDR2 YNNKEL (reference sequence). This CDR3 has 15 amino acids. DNA for the CDR3: TGTGCCAGCAGCCCCGCCGGGGGGGTTGGGAATGAGCAGTTCTTC. It specifies CASSPAGGVGNEQFF.

The V call is TRBV6-2 or TRBV6-3, the J call TRBJ1-4; TRBD1 aligns across 11 bases. Germline assignment: CDR1 MNHEY and CDR2 SVGEGT. Germline trimming cut 6 bases from V and 7 bases from J; bases unmatched to any gene: 7. The CDR3 is 15 residues long. CDR3 nucleotides: TGTGCCAGCAGCCCCAGTGGGACAGGGGGTGAAAAACTGTTTTTT. As protein: CASSPSGTGGEKLFF.